Listed here is a single T cell receptor (beta chain). The data stem from a study of T cells in Graves' hyperthyroidism and ophthalmopathy. It was RNA transcripts that yielded the amplified TCR beta CDR3 regions. Primed by the HTBI set, a first-round RT-PCR was run on the TCR CDR3. One entry per CDR3 protein results from TCRdb running MiXCR on the multiplex PCR reads. Of about 700,000 distinct CDR3 sequences listed, approximately 14% are singletons. Sequencing was done on a sample of blood. The sequence derives from a woman between 18 and 29 years old with Graves' hyperthyroidism.

The CDR3 here is CASSPPGGSGYTEAFF. The CDR3 bases are TGTGCCAGCAGCCCCCCGGGGGGGTCGGGATACACTGAAGCTTTCTTT. The chain carries TRBV12-3 or TRBV12-4 and TRBJ1-1; TRBD1 might be the D (5 bases). Trimming removed 6 bases from V and 3 bases from J, with 20 bases in between. The CDR3 is made up of 16 amino acids.